This T cell receptor beta chain was recovered during a study of cytomegalovirus exposure and HLA in healthy donors (TCRdb year 2017). Concerning the study at large: According to a later analysis, the 120 or so validation repertoires were produced on the same platform as the 666 repertoires of the first cohort. The aim of the study was to test whether cataloging public T cell receptors could identify signatures of past pathogen exposure. Besides the first cohort of some 670 subjects, a separate validation cohort made up of roughly 120 different subjects was used. High-throughput TCR immunosequencing, statistical association of individual TCRs with disease status, and machine learning were combined to predict cytomegalovirus infection status.

Library prep was done by the immunoSEQ multiplex PCR assay. In the source study's methods: A statistical classification framework was built to diagnose cytomegalovirus status from the catalog of TCR beta chain sequences. As stored in TCRdb, this immuneACCESS dataset retains in-frame rearrangements with V and J assigned. A fraction of the clones does not appear; measured against another copy, unresolved V genes explain less than half of the discrepancy, and the remainder lacks a known reason. Clonal size and the V and J genes are those of that table, whereas D and trimming came from the DNA. The sample table lists about 98,000 clones, more than 75% of them with a count of one. 6.3% of the sample comes from the top ten. Notes on this clone: Its antigen remains unidentified. Base qualities are not at hand, and no much larger clone is one base apart.

As encoded in the germline V gene, CDR1 is MDHEN while CDR2 is SYDVKM. Inclusive of the bounding cysteine and phenylalanine, the CDR3 is 15 residues long. Of the read, only the CDR3 DNA is kept; its 45 bases are in frame from base 1. For this chain, trimming is 5 bases at the V end and 7 bases at the J end, and the number of junction bases without a gene match is 8. The investigation overall reported the following: Most TCR sequences were observed very rarely across donors, whereas some public TCRs were present in many individuals. A later analysis lacked HLA typing for the validation cohort, so it scored co-occurrence in that cohort across all 120 or so repertoires. The study listed approximately 150 TCR beta chains as associated with cytomegalovirus. It was suggested by the authors that the approach could potentially be generalized to other disease states and immunological phenotypes. Of the cluster scores, about 94% were above 0 in a later analysis, which found that TCRs clustered in the first cohort also tended to co-occur in the approximately 110 validation repertoires. In vitro tests confirmed that a few of the cytomegalovirus-associated TCR beta chains recognize cytomegalovirus antigens. In both the original and validation cohorts, the classifier was reported to diagnose cytomegalovirus status with high specificity and sensitivity.

Separate from the approximately 730-subject first cohort, the validation cohort of 120 subjects was the group to which the donors belonged. The receptor comes from a man between 18 and 29 years old in good health and CMV-seropositive. Specimen: PBMCs. The V gene is TRBV28 and the J gene is TRBJ1-2; 12 bases in the middle match TRBD1. The CDR3 reads CASSLNRDRGLGYTF. The nucleotide sequence reads as follows: TGTGCCAGCAGTCTCAACCGGGACAGGGGGCTTGGCTACACCTTC.